Listed below are T cell receptor beta chains from one sample, sequenced in a study of vaccination effects on CD4 cells after COVID-19. These TCRs' antigens remain unknown. Repertoires were generated with immunoSEQ multiplex PCR, while TCRdb's copy carries only in-frame clones and drops some. The data show about 28,000 clones, with under 85% seen just once and approximately 29% held by the top ten. Sample: CD4+ T cells from PBMCs cultured with SARS-CoV-2 spike peptides, taken before COVID-19 vaccination. The receptors come from a human donor who received a COVID-19 vaccine. CDR3s include the opening cysteine and the closing phenylalanine or tryptophan. A D gene is named only where the DNA matches it firmly. Some rows have no size entry. The others give once, few or many, or a class for an expanded clone.

J,D,size,V,DNA,CDR3
TRBJ1-6,TRBD1,once,TRBV5-6,TGTGCCAGCAGCTTAGGACAGGGGAGTAATTCACCCCTCCACTTT,CASSLGQGSNSPLHF
TRBJ1-1,TRBD1,NA,TRBV6-6,TGTGCCAGCAGTTACCCGACAGGGGGCGAGAACACTGAAGCTTTCTTT,CASSYPTGGENTEAFF
TRBJ1-2,NA,NA,TRBV24-1,TGTGCCACCAGTGATTTTGGGAACAACTATGGCTACACCTTC,CATSDFGNNYGYTF
TRBJ2-3,NA,NA,TRBV27,TGTGCCAGCAGTCGGGACTTGACAGATACGCAGTATTTT,CASSRDLTDTQYF
TRBJ2-2,NA,NA,TRBV19,TGTGCCAGTAGTATAGGAGGACGCTGGAACACCGGGGAGCTGTTTTTT,CASSIGGRWNTGELFF
TRBJ2-1,TRBD2,once,TRBV11-2,TGTGCCAGCAGCTTGGGGAGGGGAGCCCTTGCGTTCTTC,CASSLGRGALAFF
TRBJ2-2,NA,NA,TRBV18,TGTGCCAGCTCACCATATTCGGGACAAACGAACACCGGGGAGCTGTTTTTT,CASSPYSGQTNTGELFF
TRBJ2-5,NA,few,TRBV6-5,TGTGCCAGCAGTACGTGGGGGCCGCAAGAGACCCAGTACTTC,CASSTWGPQETQYF
TRBJ1-6,NA,NA,TRBV7-8,TGTGCCAGCAGCCCCCCAGAGTCACCCCTCCACTTT,CASSPPESPLHF
TRBJ2-1,NA,NA,TRBV2,TGTGCCAGCCGAAGGGGGGGAGCCTACAATGAGCAGTTCTTC,CASRRGGAYNEQFF
TRBJ2-6,NA,few,TRBV4-1,TGCGCCAGCAGCCAAGCGAGTTCGGGGGCCAACGTCCTGACTTTC,CASSQASSGANVLTF
TRBJ2-5,TRBD1,NA,TRBV29-1,TGCAGCGCTCGGGGACAGGAGGAGACCCAGTACTTC,CSARGQEETQYF
TRBJ2-2,NA,NA,TRBV28,TGTGCCAGCAGTTTAACAGGAAGGGAGCTGTTTTTT,CASSLTGRELFF
TRBJ1-4,NA,NA,TRBV2,TGTGCCAGCAGTGAAAGGCTTGGCCGACTGTTTTTT,CASSERLGRLFF
TRBJ2-2,TRBD2,NA,TRBV6-2/TRBV6-3,TGTGCCAGCAGTCCGGGACTAGCGTTGACCGGGGAGCTGTTTTTT,CASSPGLALTGELFF
TRBJ2-1,NA,NA,TRBV7-4,TGTGCCAGCGGAAGCGGTGAGGCCCTTTGCGAGCAGTTCTTC,CASGSGEALCEQFF
TRBJ1-4,NA,once,TRBV2,TGTGCCAGCAGAAATGATCTACAGATATTTGCAACTAATGAAAAACTGTTTTTT,CASRNDLQIFATNEKLFF
TRBJ2-7,NA,NA,TRBV19,TGTGCCAGTAGGGCCGGTTGGGGGGCCTACGAGCAGTACTTC,CASRAGWGAYEQYF
TRBJ1-6,NA,few,TRBV6-2/TRBV6-3,TGTGCCAGCAGTTACGGATCACCCCTCCACTTT,CASSYGSPLHF
TRBJ1-2,NA,few,TRBV11-2,TGTGCCAGCAGCTTAGAGGGGGCAGCTAACTATGGCTACACCTTC,CASSLEGAANYGYTF
TRBJ1-6,TRBD1,NA,TRBV14,TGTGCCAGCAGCCAAGTCCGAGCAGGGGGATCACCCCTCCACTTT,CASSQVRAGGSPLHF
TRBJ2-5,TRBD2,NA,TRBV2,TGTGCCAGCAGTGTTGGTAGCGGGTACCAAGAGACCCAGTACTTC,CASSVGSGYQETQYF